Ten or more counts support the clone carrying this T cell receptor (beta chain). Antigen specificity is unknown. This sample is part of a study of Graves' ophthalmopathy and Graves' hyperthyroidism. Study-level information: Untreated patients at initial diagnosis provided peripheral blood.

Study observations and caveats: Sensitivity reached roughly 70% and specificity approximately 72% when the model predicted ophthalmopathy progression. Most clonotypes expanded in thyroid above 0.001 frequency were present in blood too.

Investigators amplified TCR beta CDR3 regions from RNA transcripts. Scientists carried out first-round RT-PCR using HTBI primers and then a second-round multiplex PCR. TCRdb called the multiplex PCR reads again in MiXCR, with one record for every CDR3 protein. The data contain around 470,000 distinct CDR3 sequences, approximately 14% of them singletons. Germline V gene lookup returns CDR1 DFQATT and CDR2 SNEGSKA (reference sequence). V gave up 6 bases and J gave up 8 bases, with 22 bases separating them. This CDR3 is 14 amino acids long. This clonotype was obtained from a woman under 40 with Graves' ophthalmopathy. V gene TRBV20-1 combines with J gene TRBJ1-2; no clear D gene. The sequencing input was blood. In DNA, the CDR3 is TGCAGTGCGAAGAACTCCGGGATACCTTTAGGCTACACCTTC. Amino acid sequence: CSAKNSGIPLGYTF.